This T cell receptor beta chain was identified in a study of shared clonotypes between healthy human individuals. The table came from immunoSEQ multiplex PCR; TCRdb's copy has only in-frame clones and leaves some out. The sample yields about 510,000 clones, about 96% seen once. V shed 2 bases, J shed 5 bases, and the junction held 3 bases outside the gene matches. This CDR3 is 15 amino acids long. Germline CDR1 is MNHNY and CDR2 is SVGAGI (reference sequence). Naive CD4+ cells were CD45RA-selected; the remaining cells were memory. The chain couples TRBV6-6 to TRBJ2-1, with 10 positions matching TRBD2. The receptor's source is a woman aged 25 to 39 in good health. The sequenced sample was naive CD4+ T cells sorted from blood. Subset described: CD45RA+ positively selected. CDR3 protein: CASSYGTSANNEQFF. DNA of the CDR3: TGTGCCAGCAGTTACGGGACTAGCGCAAACAATGAGCAGTTCTTC.